Described below is a single TCR beta chain sequence and its context. This specimen comes from a study of shared clonotypes between healthy human individuals. Assay used: immunoSEQ multiplex PCR; TCRdb lists only in-frame clones, some missing. Among some 700,000 clones, 90% were seen once, and the ten largest hold around a third. V lost 0 bases and J 4 bases, leaving 6 bases between the germline ends. Per the germline V gene, CDR1 is PRHDT and CDR2 is FYEKMQ (reference sequence). This CDR3 region has 13 residues. The chain carries TRBV13 and TRBJ1-1, with unresolved D. This receptor was obtained from a man between 18 and 35 years old in good health. Some clones in this sample may be carry-over from other donors' samples. Sequencing input: memory CD8+ T cells from PBMCs. This sample's subset: CD45RO+ cells pooled with CCR7-negative TemRA cells. CDR3: CASSLGLSTEAFF. CDR3 nucleotides: TGTGCCAGCAGCTTAGGGCTCTCCACTGAAGCTTTCTTT.